This T cell receptor beta chain appears in the sequencing data of a study of blood T cell repertoires in COVID-19. Study summary: T cells, B-cell-depleted T cells, or PBMCs supplied cDNA or gDNA.

TCRdb's copy holds only in-frame clones and misses some; the assay was immunoSEQ multiplex PCR. This table holds 95,000 to 110,000 clones, almost 90% found once. The clonotype comes from a human donor in a cohort sampled during active COVID-19. Sequenced sample: peripheral blood.

The CDR3: CASRRTGPLYNEQFF. Here the CDR3 DNA reads TGTGCCAGTAGACGAACAGGGCCTCTCTACAATGAGCAGTTCTTC. The V and J genes are TRBV19 and TRBJ2-1; TRBD1 is a possible D gene (6 bases). V was clipped by 6 bases and J by 3 bases, with 15 bases between them. Germline assignment: CDR1 LNHDA and CDR2 SQIVND (reference sequence). The CDR3 is 15 residues long. Filled out from reference TRBV19 and TRBJ2-1, the complete variable domain reads DGGITQSPKYLFRKEGQNVTLSCEQNLNHDAMYWYRQDPGQGLRLIYYSQIVNDFQKGDIAEGYSVSREKKESFPLTVTSAQKNPTAFYLCASRRTGPLYNEQFFGPGTRLTVL.